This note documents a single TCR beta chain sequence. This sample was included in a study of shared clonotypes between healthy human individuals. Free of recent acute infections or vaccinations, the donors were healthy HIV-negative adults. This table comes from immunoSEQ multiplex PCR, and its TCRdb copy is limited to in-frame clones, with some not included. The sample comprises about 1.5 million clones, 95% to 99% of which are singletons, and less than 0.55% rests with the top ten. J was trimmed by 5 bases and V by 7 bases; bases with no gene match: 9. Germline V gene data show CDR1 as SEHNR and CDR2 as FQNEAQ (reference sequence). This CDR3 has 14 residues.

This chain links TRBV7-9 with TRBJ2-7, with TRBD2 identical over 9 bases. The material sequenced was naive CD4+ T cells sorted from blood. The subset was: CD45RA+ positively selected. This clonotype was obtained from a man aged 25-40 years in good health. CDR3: CASTPPGLAHEQYF. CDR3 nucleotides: TGTGCCAGCACCCCTCCGGGACTAGCTCACGAGCAGTACTTC.